This T cell receptor beta chain was recorded in a study of technical replicates of blood from several donors. TCRdb's table, derived via immunoSEQ multiplex PCR, lists solely in-frame clones and lacks some. The sample yields 65,000 to 95,000 clones, roughly 93% seen once. There are 15 residues in the CDR3. Per the germline V gene, CDR1 is MDHEN and CDR2 is SYDVKM. V dropped 3 bases and J dropped 0; count of bases not matched to a gene: 5. The receptor comes from a human donor in good health. The gene calls are TRBV28 and TRBJ2-7; TRBD1 matches 7 bases. The specimen was T cells isolated from PBMCs. The CDR3 DNA sequence: TGTGCCAGCAGTTTCGAGTCAGGGGGCTCCTACGAGCAGTACTTC. Translated, it gives CASSFESGGSYEQYF.